The rows below give T cell receptor beta chains drawn from one sample of a study of CD8+ T cells in alopecia areata. The method was immunoSEQ multiplex PCR; TCRdb's version includes in-frame clones alone and lacks a portion of them. The sample has 250,000 to 300,000 clones; roughly 64% are singletons. Sequencing used CD4+ T cells sorted from blood, obtained at week 24, from a patient treated with tofacitinib. The receptors originated from a human donor with alopecia areata. Each CDR3 is given with its conserved first and last residue. Fields, in order: D gene, V gene, clone size, J gene, CDR3 DNA, CDR3 protein. The D gene is left open where the match is weak. Only part of the rows carry a size: once, few, many, or a class if the clone is expanded.

>.|TRBV19|few|TRBJ2-7
TGTGCCAGTAGTAAACCCGGGCTGTTCGAGCAGTACTTC
CASSKPGLFEQYF
>.|TRBV6-5|few|TRBJ1-2
TGTGCCAGCAGTTACCGACAGTTCTATGGCTACACCTTC
CASSYRQFYGYTF
>.|TRBV4-3|.|TRBJ1-3
TGCGCCAGCAGCCAAGGGAGCTCTGGAAACACCATATATTTT
CASSQGSSGNTIYF
>.|TRBV9|.|TRBJ1-2
TGTGCCAGCAGCGTAGACAGTCATGGCTACACCTTC
CASSVDSHGYTF
>.|TRBV7-8|few|TRBJ2-5
TGTGCCAGCAGCTTAGCTATTACGGCGGAGACCCAGTACTTC
CASSLAITAETQYF
>.|TRBV23-1|.|TRBJ1-1
TGCGCCAGCAGTCAATCGTGGGAGAACACTGAAGCTTTCTTT
CASSQSWENTEAFF
>.|TRBV30|.|TRBJ2-3
TGTGCCTGGAGCCTAGCTTACACAGATACGCAGTATTTT
CAWSLAYTDTQYF
>.|TRBV29-1|.|TRBJ1-1
TGCAGCGCTCAGATGCACCCGAACACTGAAGCTTTCTTT
CSAQMHPNTEAFF
>.|TRBV2|few|TRBJ1-1
TGTGCCAGCAGTCCACAGGGTGGGACGCTATCGAACACTGAAGCTTTCTTT
CASSPQGGTLSNTEAFF
>.|TRBV6-4|few|TRBJ2-3
TGTGCCAGCAGTGTTTTAAGCACAGATACGCAGTATTTT
CASSVLSTDTQYF
>TRBD1|TRBV6-5|few|TRBJ2-7
TGTGCCAGCAGTTACTCCGGACAGGTCACCTACGAGCAGTACTTC
CASSYSGQVTYEQYF
>.|TRBV28|.|TRBJ1-1
TGTGCCAGCAGCGGCGGACGGATGAACACTGAAGCTTTCTTT
CASSGGRMNTEAFF
>.|TRBV9|.|TRBJ2-5
TGTGCCAGCAGCGCGTTCGGTTGGGGGGCAGGAGAGACCCAGTACTTC
CASSAFGWGAGETQYF
>.|TRBV7-2|.|TRBJ2-3
TGTGCCAGCAGCTTAGGCCGGCTGGGGGGCACAGATACGCAGTATTTT
CASSLGRLGGTDTQYF
>.|TRBV5-1|.|TRBJ2-2
TGCGCCAGCAGCTCAGGCGGGGAGCTGTTTTTT
CASSSGGELFF
>.|TRBV5-1|.|TRBJ1-1
TGCGCCAGCAGCTTGGCCGAGATCACCCCTGGAGCTTTCTTT
CASSLAEITPGAFF
>TRBD1|TRBV6-5|.|TRBJ2-7
TGTGCCAGCAACAGGGGGCCGGACCACGAGCAGTACTTC
CASNRGPDHEQYF
>.|TRBV29-1|.|TRBJ1-4
TGCAGCGGCCGGGACACTCGAGAAAAACTGTTTTTT
CSGRDTREKLFF
>TRBD1|TRBV28|few|TRBJ1-5
TGTGCCAGCAGTACCGACAGGGCCAATCAGCCCCAGCATTTT
CASSTDRANQPQHF
>TRBD1|TRBV29-1|.|TRBJ1-2
TGCAGCGTCGGTATCCGACTAGAGGACAGGGCTGGCTACACCTTC
CSVGIRLEDRAGYTF
>.|TRBV27|.|TRBJ1-1
TGTGCCAGCAGCCCGGTACGGAGGAACACTGAAGCTTTCTTT
CASSPVRRNTEAFF
>.|TRBV9|.|TRBJ2-3
TGTGCCAGCAGCGTAGTTGCAGGGGAGAATACGCAGTATTTT
CASSVVAGENTQYF
>.|TRBV4-1|.|TRBJ1-2
TGCGCCAGCAGCCAAGGGACGGCGGGGGAGGCTGGCTACACCTTC
CASSQGTAGEAGYTF
>.|TRBV29-1|.|TRBJ1-6
TGCAGCGTGCGCGACTTCAGCTCCTATAATTCACCCCTCCACTTT
CSVRDFSSYNSPLHF
>TRBD2|TRBV5-6|.|TRBJ2-3
TGTGCCAGCACCCCTGGGACTAGCGTAAGCACAGATACGCAGTATTTT
CASTPGTSVSTDTQYF
>.|TRBV29-1|.|TRBJ1-1
TGCAGCGTGGCCGACCCGAGGGCTTGGGCTGAAGCTTTCTTT
CSVADPRAWAEAFF
>TRBD1|TRBV29-1|.|TRBJ2-7
TGCAGCGTCTCTCGGGACAGGGTCTCCTACGAGCAGTACTTC
CSVSRDRVSYEQYF
>.|TRBV7-2|.|TRBJ2-5
TGTGCCAGCACCTGGGGGGAAGAGACCCAGTACTTC
CASTWGEETQYF
>TRBD1|TRBV29-1|few|TRBJ1-2
TGCAGCGTCACTGGGACAGGTGGGCGCTATGGCTACACCTTC
CSVTGTGGRYGYTF
>.|TRBV2|.|TRBJ1-1
TGTGCCTCACTAAAGGACAGCAACACTGAAGCTTTCTTT
CASLKDSNTEAFF
>.|TRBV29-1|few|TRBJ1-1
TGCAGCGTTGAGTCGTACGCGAACACTGAAGCTTTCTTT
CSVESYANTEAFF
>TRBD1|TRBV29-1|few|TRBJ2-7
TGCAGCGTCGACAGGGGGCTTATGGACGAGCAGTACTTC
CSVDRGLMDEQYF
>TRBD1|TRBV9|.|TRBJ2-1
TGTGCCAGCAGCACTCGGGGGACAGGGGTCGATGAGCAGTTCTTC
CASSTRGTGVDEQFF
>TRBD2|TRBV5-1|.|TRBJ2-1
TGCGCCAGCACCTTGTCTCTAGCGGACTACAATGAGCAGTTCTTC
CASTLSLADYNEQFF
>.|TRBV30|.|TRBJ2-7
TGTGCCTGCTCGGGACTCGATCGGTACGAGCAGTACTTC
CACSGLDRYEQYF
>.|TRBV7-9|.|TRBJ1-2
TGTGCCAGCAGCTTGGGGTCCGGGACACCAATCTATGGCTACACCTTC
CASSLGSGTPIYGYTF
>.|TRBV27|.|TRBJ2-3
TGTGCCAGCAACGGCGACAGCACAGATACGCAGTATTTT
CASNGDSTDTQYF
>.|TRBV27|.|TRBJ2-3
TGTGCCAGCAGTTGGCGGGGAGATACGCAGTATTTT
CASSWRGDTQYF
>.|TRBV4-1|.|TRBJ1-5
TGCGCCAGCAGCCTTTACCCCCGGCGGGTTAGCAATCAGCCCCAGCATTTT
CASSLYPRRVSNQPQHF
>.|TRBV6-5|.|TRBJ2-7
TGTGCCAGCAGCGCCGGGGACACTCTCTACGAGCAGTACTTC
CASSAGDTLYEQYF
>TRBD1|TRBV29-1|few|TRBJ1-2
TGCAGCGTTGCCGGGACAGGGGACTATGGCTACACCTTC
CSVAGTGDYGYTF
>.|TRBV7-9|.|TRBJ1-1
TGTGCCAGCAGCTTAGGCCAATTGAACACTGAAGCTTTCTTT
CASSLGQLNTEAFF
>.|TRBV15|.|TRBJ2-5
TGTGCCACCAGCAGAGACCCTCGGCAGGGTGAGACCCAGTACTTC
CATSRDPRQGETQYF
>TRBD2|TRBV4-1|.|TRBJ2-5
TGCGCCAGCAGCCTTGTGGTAGCGGGGGGCCAAGAGACCCAGTACTTC
CASSLVVAGGQETQYF
>.|TRBV28|.|TRBJ1-2
TGTGCCAGCAGCCCAAGGTCGACGGGGAGTTATACCTTC
CASSPRSTGSYTF
>.|TRBV6-6|.|TRBJ1-1
TGTGCCAGCAGTTCGGGACACGATAAAACTGAAGCTTTCTTT
CASSSGHDKTEAFF
>.|TRBV7-2|.|TRBJ2-7
TGTGCCAGCAGCTTAGCTACGGGTGGGGGATACGAGCAGTACTTC
CASSLATGGGYEQYF
>TRBD1|TRBV6-4|.|TRBJ1-1
TGTGCCAGCAGTTCAGTGACAGGGGCCAAAGCTTTCTTT
CASSSVTGAKAFF
>.|TRBV5-1|.|TRBJ2-2
TGCGCCAGCAGCTTCAGGGGGAACACCGGGGAGCTGTTTTTT
CASSFRGNTGELFF
>.|TRBV29-1|.|TRBJ1-4
TGCAGCGCAAAACGGCAGGCCGAAAAACTGTTTTTT
CSAKRQAEKLFF